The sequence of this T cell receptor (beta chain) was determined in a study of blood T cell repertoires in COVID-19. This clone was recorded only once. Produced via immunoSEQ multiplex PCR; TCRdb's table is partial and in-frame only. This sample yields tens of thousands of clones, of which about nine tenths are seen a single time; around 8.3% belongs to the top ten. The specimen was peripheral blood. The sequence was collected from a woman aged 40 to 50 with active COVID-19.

This CDR3 reads CASSRPGTSTNTGELFF. The CDR3 nucleotides read TGTGCCAGCAGCCGGCCCGGGACTAGCACGAACACCGGGGAGCTGTTTTTT. V gene TRBV3-1 (or the pseudogene TRBV3-2) combines with J gene TRBJ2-2; 9 bases map to TRBD2. The CDR3 consists of 17 residues. Looked up from germline, CDR1 is LGHDT and CDR2 is YNNKEL (reference sequence). V gave up 4 bases and J gave up 0 bases; unmatched junction bases: 6.